This is a list of T cell receptor beta chains from one sample in a study of T cell responses to AZD1222 COVID-19 vaccine. Profiled with immunoSEQ multiplex PCR; TCRdb holds only in-frame clones, not every one. The repertoire has roughly 85,000 clones, 90% of them found once; the top ten carry 3% to 3.5%. This specimen was peripheral blood, taken 28 days after the second AZD1222 dose. These receptors all stem from an adult who received the AZD1222 COVID-19 vaccine. Both conserved end residues are part of each CDR3. The D gene is left open where the match is weak. Part of the rows lack a size; the others show once, few, many or a class for expanded clones.

j_gene | v_gene | d_gene | abundance | len | CDR3nt | CDR3aa
TRBJ1-5 | TRBV12-3/TRBV12-4 | NA | once | 12 | TGTGCCAGCAGCAATGAGGACCAGCCCCAGCATTTT | CASSNEDQPQHF
TRBJ2-1 | TRBV2 | TRBD2 | NA | 17 | TGTGCCAGCAGTGTCCCGTCTAGCGGGGGGGTCCGGGATGAGCAGTTCTTC | CASSVPSSGGVRDEQFF
TRBJ2-1 | TRBV3-1/TRBV3-2 | TRBD2 | NA | 15 | TGTGCCAGCAGCTTAGGGACTAGCGGGGCCCTAGGGCAGTTCTTC | CASSLGTSGALGQFF
TRBJ1-2 | TRBV28 | NA | NA | 11 | TGTGCCAGCAGTGGCCGCTATGGCTACACCTTC | CASSGRYGYTF
TRBJ2-7 | TRBV7-3 | TRBD2 | NA | 15 | TGTGCCAGCAGCCCCCGTCACGGGAGGTCCTACGAGCAGTACTTC | CASSPRHGRSYEQYF
TRBJ1-2 | TRBV6-5 | NA | NA | 14 | TGTGCCAGCAGTTACTCGTTCCGGAACTATGGCTACACCTTC | CASSYSFRNYGYTF
TRBJ1-3 | TRBV11-3 | NA | NA | 14 | TGTGCCAGCAGCTTTACGTCTCAGGGAAACACCATATATTTT | CASSFTSQGNTIYF
TRBJ2-1 | TRBV5-4 | NA | NA | 12 | TGTGCCAGCAGCGACTTAAACAATGAGCAGTTCTTC | CASSDLNNEQFF
TRBJ2-3 | TRBV29-1 | TRBD2 | once | 12 | TGCAGCTTCGGACTAGCAGGAGATACGCAGTATTTT | CSFGLAGDTQYF
TRBJ2-2 | TRBV28 | NA | NA | 11 | TGTGCCAGCAGTTTCCCCGGGGAGCTGTTTTTT | CASSFPGELFF
TRBJ1-1 | TRBV6-5 | NA | NA | 12 | TGTGCCAGCAGCCCCTGGGGAGGGGTCGCTTTCTTT | CASSPWGGVAFF
TRBJ2-3 | TRBV7-2 | NA | NA | 14 | TGTGCCAGCAGCTTAGACTTTGGCACAGATACGCAGTATTTT | CASSLDFGTDTQYF
TRBJ2-3 | TRBV28 | NA | NA | 13 | TGTGCCAGCAGTCTCCCGGGACTAGATACGCAGTATTTT | CASSLPGLDTQYF
TRBJ2-6 | TRBV29-1 | NA | once | 12 | TGCAGCGTTCCAACTGGGGCCAACGTCCTGACTTTC | CSVPTGANVLTF
TRBJ2-5 | TRBV6-1 | NA | NA | 16 | TGTGCCAGCAGTGAAGCGTCAGACAGGCCCCAAGAGACCCAGTACTTC | CASSEASDRPQETQYF
TRBJ1-1 | TRBV30 | NA | NA | 11 | TGTGCCTGGACCCCGCAGGGGAAAGCTTTCTTT | CAWTPQGKAFF
TRBJ1-5 | TRBV15 | NA | once | 13 | TGTGCCACCAGCACCCAGAGCAATCAGCCCCAGCATTTT | CATSTQSNQPQHF
TRBJ1-4 | TRBV12-3/TRBV12-4 | NA | NA | 13 | TGTGCCAGCAGCTATACGACTAATGAAAAACTGTTTTTT | CASSYTTNEKLFF
TRBJ2-2 | TRBV4-1 | NA | once | 16 | TGCGCCAGCGGCGCCACCGGGACTCCCTACACCGGGGAGCTGTTTTTT | CASGATGTPYTGELFF
TRBJ1-1 | TRBV10-3 | TRBD1 | NA | 18 | TGTGCCAACAAGAAGGCGGGCAGGGGGATATTTGGGTACACTGAAGCTTTCTTT | CANKKAGRGIFGYTEAFF
TRBJ1-2 | TRBV27 | TRBD1 | NA | 16 | TGTGCCAGCAGTTTCCTTACGACAGGGGCGAGGGGTGGCTACACCTTC | CASSFLTTGARGGYTF
TRBJ1-2 | TRBV29-1 | NA | NA | 12 | TGCAGCGTTCAGGTCAGGAACTATGGCTACACCTTC | CSVQVRNYGYTF
TRBJ1-2 | TRBV6-2/TRBV6-3 | NA | NA | 12 | TGTGCCAGCAGTTACGTAAACTATGGCTACACCTTC | CASSYVNYGYTF
TRBJ1-1 | TRBV11-3 | NA | NA | 14 | TGTGCCAGCAGAGGAGGGGGTGGGAACACTGAAGCTTTCTTT | CASRGGGGNTEAFF
TRBJ2-7 | TRBV6-5 | NA | NA | 14 | TGTGCCAGCAGCAACGGAAGGGGGGCCTACGAGCAGTACTTC | CASSNGRGAYEQYF
TRBJ2-3 | TRBV7-2 | TRBD1 | NA | 14 | TGTGCAAGCGGGGACAGGGGAAGCACAGATACGCAGTATTTT | CASGDRGSTDTQYF
TRBJ2-7 | TRBV7-8 | NA | NA | 16 | TGTGCCAGCAGCACCCCCACAGCGGGTCATACCTACGAGCAGTACTTC | CASSTPTAGHTYEQYF
TRBJ2-2 | TRBV3-1/TRBV3-2 | NA | NA | 14 | TGTGCCAGCAGCCGCGGGGAAGGGACCGGGGAGCTGTTTTTT | CASSRGEGTGELFF
TRBJ2-7 | TRBV11-3 | TRBD2 | NA | 14 | TGTGCCAGCAGCTTAGGTCTAGCGGGGGGCGAGCAGTACTTC | CASSLGLAGGEQYF